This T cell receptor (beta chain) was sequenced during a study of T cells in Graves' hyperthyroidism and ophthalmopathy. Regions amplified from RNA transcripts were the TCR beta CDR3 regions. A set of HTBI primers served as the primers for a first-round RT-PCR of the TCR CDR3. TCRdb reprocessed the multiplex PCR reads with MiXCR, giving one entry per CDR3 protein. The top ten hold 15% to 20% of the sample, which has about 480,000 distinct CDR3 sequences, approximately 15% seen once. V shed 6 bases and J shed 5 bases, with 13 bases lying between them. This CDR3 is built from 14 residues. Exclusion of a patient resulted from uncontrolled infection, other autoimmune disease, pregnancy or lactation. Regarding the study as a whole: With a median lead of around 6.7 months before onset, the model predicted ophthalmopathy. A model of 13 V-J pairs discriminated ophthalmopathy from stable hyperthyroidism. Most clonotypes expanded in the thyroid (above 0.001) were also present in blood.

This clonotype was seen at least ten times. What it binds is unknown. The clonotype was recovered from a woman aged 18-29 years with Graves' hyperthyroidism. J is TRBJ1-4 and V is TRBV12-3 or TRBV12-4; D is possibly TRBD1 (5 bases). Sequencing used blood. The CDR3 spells CASSNGAVNEKLFF. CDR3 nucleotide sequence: TGTGCCAGCAGCAACGGGGCGGTGAATGAAAAACTGTTTTTT.